This TCR beta chain emerged from a study of naive and memory T cell subsets. Points from the study as a whole: Possibly reflecting memory cells re-expressing CD45RA, a few larger clonotypes occurred in naive repertoires, especially CD8.

An equimolar mix of two oligonucleotides served as the beta constant-region primer for TRBC1 and TRBC2. Four rounds of PCR amplified the ligated cDNA using nested alpha and beta constant-region primers plus SP2. Via MiXCR, TCRdb re-called the UMI-ligation and nested PCR reads, giving one row per CDR3 protein. The table has about 100,000 distinct CDR3 sequences, approximately 14% seen once. This clonotype has more than one count but fewer than ten. Its target is not known. V was clipped by 4 bases and J by 4 bases, with 13 bases between them. This CDR3 is built from 13 residues. The germline CDR1 and CDR2 sequences are SQVTM and ANQGSEA.

The chain is built from TRBV29-1 and TRBJ1-1; tentatively, D is TRBD1 (6 bases). The receptor was derived from a human donor in good health. The specimen was naive CD8+ T cells from blood. CDR3 in DNA: TGCAGCGTTGCTTCGACAGGCCTCACTGAAGCTTTCTTT. This codes for CSVASTGLTEAFF.